The 30 T cell receptor beta chains in this list originate from one sample, sequenced in a study of CD8+ T cells in alopecia areata. Extracted RNA was reverse transcribed into cDNA, the sequencing template. TCRdb keeps only in-frame clones here, not all; method: immunoSEQ multiplex PCR. In the table there are some 170,000 clones, about 67% of which are singletons. Sequencing used CD8+ T cells sorted from blood, obtained at week 0. Source of these receptors: a human donor with alopecia areata.

This clone was counted between two and nine times. The chain recombines TRBV4-1 with TRBJ2-7; no reliable D call. The germline V gene has CDR1 MGHRA and CDR2 YSYEKL. CDR3 length: 14 amino acids. Trimming removed 4 bases at V and 5 bases at J, with 15 bases between. The chain's CDR3 is CASSPGVVIHEQYF. In DNA, the CDR3 is TGCGCCAGCAGCCCTGGGGTGGTGATCCACGAGCAGTACTTC.

V is TRBV11-3 and J is TRBJ2-1; D ambiguous. The germline V gene encodes CDR1 SGHNT and CDR2 YENEEA. Trimming removed 4 bases from V and 6 bases from J, with 13 bases in between. The CDR3 consists of 14 residues. The CDR3 loop is CASSSARVPNEQFF. In DNA form, the CDR3 reads TGTGCCAGCAGCTCCGCTAGGGTGCCCAATGAGCAGTTCTTC.

The genes are TRBV2 and TRBJ2-3, with 10 bases aligning to TRBD1. J gave up 6 bases and V 3 bases, and 9 bases lay outside the gene matches. Germline V lookup: CDR1 SNHLY, CDR2 FYNNEI. The CDR3 covers 16 residues. The CDR3 nucleotides read TGTGCCAGCAGTGAGCGGGGGACAGGGGCCCCGGATACGCAGTATTTT. It codes for CASSERGTGAPDTQYF.

The rearrangement links TRBV13 to TRBJ2-2; perhaps TRBD2 as D (6 bases). Trimming removed 8 bases from V and 4 bases from J, with 8 bases in between. CDR1 PRHDT and CDR2 FYEKMQ come from the germline V gene (reference sequence). The CDR3 is 12 residues long. The CDR3 loop is CASGRSTGELFF. The CDR3 coding sequence is TGTGCCAGCGGGAGGTCCACCGGGGAGCTGTTTTTT.

The chain links TRBV2 to TRBJ2-1; maybe TRBD2 (6 bases). This CDR3 contains 15 residues. The V and J ends lost 6 bases and 0 bases respectively, with 12 bases between them. Germline CDR1 and CDR2: SNHLY and FYNNEI. The CDR3 nucleotides are TGTGCCAGCAGGACGGCGGGGAGCTCCTACAATGAGCAGTTCTTC. Its protein is CASRTAGSSYNEQFF.

The rearrangement links TRBV30 to TRBJ2-2; either TRBD1 or TRBD2 may fit D (5 bases each). The CDR3 is 12 residues long. V lost 8 bases and J lost 6, with 13 bases in between. CDR1 and CDR2 from the germline V gene are GTSNPN and SVGIG (reference sequence). Here the CDR3 reads CAGTYSAGELFF. Written as DNA, the CDR3 is TGTGCCGGGACCTATTCCGCCGGGGAGCTGTTTTTT.

This chain joins TRBV10-2 and TRBJ1-2, with D possibly TRBD1 on 6 matching bases. This CDR3 comprises 19 residues. Germline CDR1 reads WSHSY; CDR2 reads SAAADI. V lost 2 bases and J 3 bases, leaving 25 bases between the germline ends. The CDR3 DNA sequence: TGCGCCAGCAGTGAGGCGATGGCCTTCTCGGGGGGCTGGGACTATGGCTACACCTTC. Encoded protein: CASSEAMAFSGGWDYGYTF.

V gene TRBV5-1 combines with J gene TRBJ2-2; 8 positions agree with TRBD1. The CDR3 runs to 18 residues. The V segment lost 5 bases and the J segment 0 bases; nucleotides outside the gene matches: 12. Looked up from germline, CDR1 is SGHRS and CDR2 is YFSETQ. As DNA, the CDR3 is TGCGCCAGCAGAGTCCGTAACGGGACAGGTGCGAACACCGGGGAGCTGTTTTTT. It yields the protein CASRVRNGTGANTGELFF.

This clone was seen just once. This chain joins TRBV7-2 and TRBJ2-1; D is ambiguous. The CDR3 loop spans 12 amino acids. CDR1 is SGHTA and CDR2 is FQGNSA in the germline V gene. V lost 0 bases and J lost 5, with 2 bases in between. The CDR3 DNA reads as TGTGCCAGCAGCTTAGCGGACAATGAGCAGTTCTTC. As protein: CASSLADNEQFF.

This sequence joins TRBV10-3 and TRBJ1-1; weak D call: TRBD1 (5 bases). CDR1 and CDR2 (germline): ENHRY, SYGVKD. Trimming took 6 bases from V and 8 from J, leaving 13 bases between them. The CDR3 spans 12 residues. The CDR3 region has the DNA TGTGCCATCAGCCCGGGACGGATAGAAGCTTTCTTT. It is translated as CAISPGRIEAFF.

This chain uses TRBV5-1 with TRBJ2-7, with 7 positions matching TRBD1. Per germline, CDR1 SGHRS and CDR2 YFSETQ. The CDR3 contains 17 residues. The V and J ends lost 0 bases and 2 bases, in that order; junction bases with no gene match: 11. The CDR3 coding sequence is TGCGCCAGCAGCTTGGGGGACAGATCAGGCCAAACCTACGAGCAGTACTTC. Translating it yields CASSLGDRSGQTYEQYF.

V usage is TRBV29-1 and J usage is TRBJ2-7, with D possibly matching TRBD1 (6 bases). The CDR3 extends over 13 amino acids. The V and J ends lost 3 bases and 11 bases respectively, with 20 bases between them. CDR1 SQVTM and CDR2 ANQGSEA come from the germline V gene. The CDR3 reads CSVDGGAFSREYF. Written as DNA, the CDR3 is TGCAGCGTTGATGGGGGCGCATTCAGTAGGGAGTACTTC.

The V and J genes are TRBV29-1 and TRBJ1-2; D remains unclear. V was pared by 0 bases and J by 4 bases, with 9 bases between. This CDR3 is 13 amino acids long. Germline V gene lookup returns CDR1 SQVTM and CDR2 ANQGSEA. CDR3 in amino acids: CSVEDQRVYGYTF. CDR3 coding DNA: TGCAGCGTTGAAGATCAAAGGGTCTATGGCTACACCTTC.

V is TRBV20-1 and J is TRBJ2-7; D remains unclear. Germline CDR1 is DFQATT and CDR2 is SNEGSKA (reference sequence). This CDR3 contains 11 residues. V lost 1 base, J lost 2 bases, and 3 bases lay in between. The CDR3 DNA reads as TGCAGTGCTAGAGCCGCCTACGAGCAGTACTTC. It codes for CSARAAYEQYF.

To note about this clone: The sample holds other DNA sequences that translate to the same CDR3. The rearrangement uses TRBV29-1 and TRBJ1-5; TRBD1 is a possible D gene (6 bases). Between the trimmed V and J ends, which lost 2 bases and 5 bases, there was a span of 10 bases. The germline V gene encodes CDR1 SQVTM and CDR2 ANQGSEA. The CDR3 loop spans 13 amino acids. CDR3 DNA: TGCAGCGTTGAACTCTCAGGGGATCAGCCCCAGCATTTT. Its protein product is CSVELSGDQPQHF.

As regards this clone: The sample carries other DNA sequences with the same CDR3. V and J are TRBV4-1 and TRBJ2-7; possibly TRBD2 for D (6 bases). This CDR3 comprises 13 residues. The ends were cut back, 3 bases at V and 4 bases at J, with 10 bases in the middle. Germline loops: CDR1 MGHRA, CDR2 YSYEKL. CDR3 residues: CASSQTGGYEQYF. CDR3 bases: TGCGCCAGCAGCCAGACCGGGGGATACGAGCAGTACTTC.

CDR3 sequence reads: CAISESWGTDTQYF. The CDR3 nucleotides read TGTGCCATCAGTGAGTCCTGGGGTACAGATACGCAGTATTTT. This chain links TRBV10-3 with TRBJ2-3; D not certain. CDR1 is ENHRY, CDR2 SYGVKD, per germline. This CDR3 region has 14 residues. The V end was cut by 0 bases, the J end by 3 bases, with 7 bases between.

With respect to this clone: The junction does not match germline at one end; this may be a read error. The chain combines TRBV5-6 with TRBJ2-7; TRBD1 agrees at 8 bases. This CDR3 is built from 15 residues. Looked up from germline, CDR1 is SGHDT and CDR2 is YYEEEE. The CDR3 here is CASRSSVRDRFERYF. CDR3 coding DNA: TGTGCCAGCAGGTCATCCGTCCGGGACAGGTTCGAGCGGTACTTC. Combining the CDR3 with reference TRBV5-6 and TRBJ2-7 gives the whole variable domain DAGVTQSPTHLIKTRGQQVTLRCSPKSGHDTVSWYQQALGQGPQFIFQYYEEEERQRGNFPDRFSGHQFPNYSSELNVNALLLGDSALYLCASRSSVRDRFERYFGPGTRLTVT.

This sequence joins TRBV29-1 and TRBJ1-1, with D perhaps matching TRBD1 (5 bases). CDR1 SQVTM and CDR2 ANQGSEA come from the germline V gene. V was clipped by 4 bases and J by 7 bases, with 19 bases between them. The CDR3 covers 14 residues. DNA for the CDR3: TGCAGCGTTGGCAGGGACTCCCTTTTGGGTGAAGCTTTCTTT. It yields the protein CSVGRDSLLGEAFF.

J is TRBJ1-5 and V is TRBV6-5, with 9 bases lining up with TRBD1. Germline CDR1 and CDR2: MNHEY and SVGAGI. This CDR3 comprises 14 residues. The ends lost 7 bases at V and 5 bases at J; junction bases unmatched: 6. CDR3 nucleotides: TGTGCCAGCACTCCGGACAGGGGATATCAGCCCCAGCATTTT. This sequence encodes CASTPDRGYQPQHF.

The chain links TRBV7-9 to TRBJ2-5; 10 bases fit TRBD1. J lost 5 bases, V lost 4 bases, and 7 bases had no gene match. The length of the CDR3 is 15 residues. Germline loops: CDR1 SEHNR, CDR2 FQNEAQ (reference sequence). CDR3 residues: CASSSRQGAVETQYF. CDR3 nucleotides: TGTGCCAGCAGCTCCCGACAGGGGGCTGTTGAGACCCAGTACTTC. Full variable domain (rest looked up from reference TRBV7-9 and TRBJ2-5): DTGVSQNPRHKITKRGQNVTFRCDPISEHNRLYWYRQTLGQGPEFLTYFQNEAQLEKSRLLSDRFSAERPKGSFSTLEIQRTEQGDSAMYLCASSSRQGAVETQYFGPGTRLLVL.

The CDR3 spells CAWGRQVFYEQFF. The CDR3 DNA sequence: TGTGCCTGGGGTCGACAGGTATTCTATGAGCAGTTCTTC. The J gene is TRBJ2-1, the V gene TRBV30, with D possibly TRBD1 on 6 matching bases. The CDR3 contains 13 residues. The germline gives CDR1 GTSNPN, CDR2 SVGIG (reference sequence). V was shortened by 5 bases and J by 8 bases, with 16 bases between the two germline ends.

This rearrangement joins TRBV6-5 to TRBJ2-7; D perhaps matches TRBD1 (5 bases). The germline V gene has CDR1 MNHEY and CDR2 SVGAGI. The CDR3 is 13 amino acids. The ends were cut back, 5 bases at V and 3 bases at J, with 11 bases in the middle. The chain's CDR3 is CASSPGRVYEQYF. CDR3 nucleotide sequence: TGTGCCAGCAGTCCCGGCAGGGTCTACGAGCAGTACTTC.

The genes are TRBV2 and TRBJ2-1; D gene uncertain. Germline-derived CDR1 and CDR2 are SNHLY and FYNNEI. The CDR3 loop spans 12 amino acids. The V gene lost 3 bases and the J gene lost 12 bases, with 12 bases spanning the gap. The DNA of the CDR3 is TGTGCCAGCAGTGATGAAAGGGCTCGGCAGTTCTTC. It translates to CASSDERARQFF.

The count of this clone is one. This chain connects TRBV6-5 to TRBJ2-1, with D maybe TRBD1 (6 bases). Germline lookup yields CDR1 MNHEY and CDR2 SVGAGI. The V and J ends lost 2 bases and 9 bases respectively, with 14 bases between them. This CDR3 contains 14 residues. The CDR3 coding sequence is TGTGCCAGCAGTTACGGTGCAGGGGCCGGTGAGCAGTTCTTC. This gives the protein CASSYGAGAGEQFF.

The DNA of the CDR3 is TGTGCCAGCAGTTTATCCCAGGAATTAACTAATGAAAAACTGTTTTTT. Translated, it gives CASSLSQELTNEKLFF. The chain carries TRBV27 and TRBJ1-4; D gene uncertain. This CDR3 is 16 amino acids long. Between the trimmed V and J ends, which lost 0 bases and 1 base, there was a span of 9 bases. From germline, CDR1 is MNHEY and CDR2 SMNVEV (reference sequence). Combining the CDR3 with reference TRBV27 and TRBJ1-4 gives the whole variable domain EAQVTQNPRYLITVTGKKLTVTCSQNMNHEYMSWYRQDPGLGLRQIYYSMNVEVTDKGDVPEGYKVSRKEKRNFPLILESPSPNQTSLYFCASSLSQELTNEKLFFGSGTQLSVL.

V gene TRBV21-1 combines with J gene TRBJ2-7; the table's TRBD1 call for D was not verified on the DNA. TRBV21-1 constitutes a pseudogene. The CDR3 length is 15 residues. In DNA form, the CDR3 reads TGTGCCAGCAGCCCAGGGACAGGGGGGACCGTGGAGCAGTACTTC. Its protein is CASSPGTGGTVEQYF.

The chain links TRBV27 to TRBJ2-1; the D gene could be TRBD1 or TRBD2 (5 bases each). The ends were cut back, 7 bases at V and 0 bases at J, with 10 bases in the middle. The CDR3 extends over 14 amino acids. Germline V gene lookup returns CDR1 MNHEY and CDR2 SMNVEV (reference sequence). The CDR3: CASTLGGSYNEQFF. The CDR3 DNA is TGTGCCAGCACCCTTGGGGGCTCCTACAATGAGCAGTTCTTC.

The chain employs TRBV9 and TRBJ2-3; weak D call: TRBD1 (6 bases). The CDR3 is made up of 15 amino acids. Germline CDR1 and CDR2: SGDLS and YYNGEE. V was clipped by 4 bases and J by 3 bases, with 15 bases between them. In nucleotides, the CDR3 is TGTGCCAGCAGCTCTCAGGGGTCTGGTACAGATACGCAGTATTTT. Translating it yields CASSSQGSGTDTQYF.

This chain connects TRBV13 to TRBJ2-7, with 8 nucleotides matching TRBD1. The V gene's germline CDR1 is PRHDT and CDR2 FYEKMQ (reference sequence). The V gene end was trimmed by 3 bases and the J gene end by 4 bases; junction bases not matched to a gene: 5. The CDR3 runs 14 residues. Here the CDR3 DNA reads TGTGCCAGCAGCTTTTCAGGGGGCTCTTACGAGCAGTACTTC. Residues: CASSFSGGSYEQYF.